This T cell receptor beta chain was sequenced in a study of cytomegalovirus exposure and HLA in healthy donors. About this clone itself: Its antigen is not known.

Study-wide points: The study designated about 160 TCR beta chains cytomegalovirus-associated. Association of a missense DCLRE1C variant with TCR beta V- and J-gene trimming was reported in a later analysis.

Germline values: CDR1 SEHNR, CDR2 FQNEAQ (reference sequence). The CDR3 runs to 13 residues. The V end was cut by 0 bases, the J end by 6 bases, with 8 bases between. It was with 60 Vbeta and 13 Jbeta primers that the PCR ran. This table comes from immunoSEQ multiplex PCR, and its TCRdb copy is limited to in-frame clones, with some not included. The data contain roughly 110,000 clones, around 80% of them singletons. The receptor was derived from a man aged 25-45 years in good health and CMV-seropositive. Specimen: PBMCs. V is TRBV7-9 and J is TRBJ1-1; perhaps TRBD1 as D (5 bases). The CDR3 sequence: CASSLAGVAEAFF. CDR3 sequence (DNA): TGTGCCAGCAGCTTAGCAGGGGTTGCTGAAGCTTTCTTT.